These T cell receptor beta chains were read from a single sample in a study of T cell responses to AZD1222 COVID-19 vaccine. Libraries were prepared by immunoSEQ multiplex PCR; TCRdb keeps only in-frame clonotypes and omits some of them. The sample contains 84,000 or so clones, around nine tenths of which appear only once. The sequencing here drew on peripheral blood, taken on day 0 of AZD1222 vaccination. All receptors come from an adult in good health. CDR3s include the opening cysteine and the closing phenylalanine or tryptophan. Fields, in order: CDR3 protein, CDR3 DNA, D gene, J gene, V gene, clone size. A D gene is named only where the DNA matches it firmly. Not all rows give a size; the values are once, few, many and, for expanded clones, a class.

CASSPPGSYNSPLHF	TGTGCCAGCAGCCCGCCAGGCTCCTATAATTCACCCCTCCACTTT	NA	TRBJ1-6	TRBV14	few
CASSPRLLPRDGYTF	TGTGCCAGCAGCCCGCGGCTTCTCCCCCGGGATGGCTACACCTTC	NA	TRBJ1-2	TRBV7-9	NA
CASSSPGTGGSHEKLFF	TGTGCCAGTAGTTCGCCCGGGACAGGGGGATCCCACGAAAAACTGTTTTTT	TRBD1	TRBJ1-4	TRBV19	once
CASSLGAADTQYF	TGTGCTAGCAGCTTAGGGGCGGCAGATACGCAGTATTTT	NA	TRBJ2-3	TRBV7-7	NA
CASSLDRFSGNTIYF	TGTGCCAGCAGCTTAGATCGGTTTTCTGGAAACACCATATATTTT	NA	TRBJ1-3	TRBV13	once
CASSLMAGAHGYTF	TGTGCCAGCAGTTTGATGGCAGGGGCTCATGGCTACACCTTC	NA	TRBJ1-2	TRBV28	once
CASSLTAGEESPLHF	TGCGCCAGCAGCTTGACCGCAGGGGAGGAATCACCCCTCCACTTT	NA	TRBJ1-6	TRBV5-1	NA
CASSSMTGNTGELFF	TGTGCCAGCAGCTCCATGACAGGGAACACCGGGGAGCTGTTTTTT	NA	TRBJ2-2	TRBV6-5	NA
CASKGDSYEQYF	TGTGCCAGCAAAGGGGACAGTTACGAGCAGTACTTC	TRBD1	TRBJ2-7	TRBV2	NA
CASTGSNSYEQYF	TGTGCCAGTACGGGATCTAACTCCTACGAGCAGTACTTC	NA	TRBJ2-7	TRBV19	NA
CASSVLNYGYTF	TGTGCCAGTAGTGTCTTAAACTATGGCTACACCTTC	NA	TRBJ1-2	TRBV19	NA
CAWSGSLAKNIQYF	TGTGCCTGGAGTGGCAGCCTAGCCAAAAACATTCAGTACTTC	NA	TRBJ2-4	TRBV30	NA
CASSFGTGTSSSAFF	TGTGCCAGCAGCTTCGGGACAGGGACGTCCTCGTCAGCTTTCTTT	TRBD1	TRBJ1-1	TRBV13	NA
CASSGGLADTDTQYF	TGCGCCAGCAGTGGGGGACTAGCGGACACAGATACGCAGTATTTT	TRBD2	TRBJ2-3	TRBV10-1	NA
CASKDQGRPIYGYTF	TGTGCCAGCAAAGATCAGGGCCGCCCCATTTATGGCTACACCTTC	NA	TRBJ1-2	TRBV6-5	NA
CASSLADNSYNEQFF	TGCGCCAGCAGCTTGGCGGATAACTCCTACAATGAGCAGTTCTTC	NA	TRBJ2-1	TRBV5-1	NA
CASSMGGNQPQHF	TGTGCCAGTAGTATGGGGGGAAATCAGCCCCAGCATTTT	NA	TRBJ1-5	TRBV19	NA
CASSRGPRTDTQYF	TGTGCCAGCTCCAGAGGGCCGAGGACAGATACGCAGTATTTT	NA	TRBJ2-3	TRBV2	once
CASSMTGYHEQYF	TGTGCCAGTAGTATGACAGGGTATCACGAGCAGTACTTC	TRBD1	TRBJ2-7	TRBV19	NA
CASSRGWANEKLFF	TGTGCCAGCAGTAGGGGGTGGGCTAATGAAAAACTGTTTTTT	NA	TRBJ1-4	TRBV6-5	NA
CASSPFGGQGVHGYTF	TGTGCCAGCAGTCCCTTTGGCGGACAGGGGGTACATGGCTACACCTTC	TRBD1	TRBJ1-2	TRBV28	NA
CASSQVGQANYGYTF	TGCGCCAGCAGCCAAGTTGGACAGGCTAACTATGGCTACACCTTC	TRBD1	TRBJ1-2	TRBV4-1	NA
CASSYVQGYEKLFF	TGTGCCAGCAGTTACGTCCAGGGATATGAAAAACTGTTTTTT	NA	TRBJ1-4	TRBV28	NA
CASSEGQWIYTF	TGCGCCAGCAGTGAGGGTCAGTGGATCTACACCTTC	NA	TRBJ1-2	TRBV10-2	NA
CASSLDGQGLNEAFF	TGCGCCAGCAGCCTTGACGGACAGGGGTTAAATGAAGCTTTCTTT	TRBD1	TRBJ1-1	TRBV5-1	NA
CASSPRAGNQPQHF	TGTGCCAGCTCACCTCGGGCGGGAAATCAGCCCCAGCATTTT	NA	TRBJ1-5	TRBV18	NA
CASSLSGYTEAFF	TGTGCCAGCAGTTTATCAGGGTACACTGAAGCTTTCTTT	NA	TRBJ1-1	TRBV27	once
CASSESFSYSYNEQFF	TGTGCCAGCAGTGAATCTTTCTCCTACTCCTACAATGAGCAGTTCTTC	NA	TRBJ2-1	TRBV25-1	NA
CASSLTGAYGYTF	TGTGCCAGCAGTTTGACAGGGGCTTATGGCTACACCTTC	TRBD1	TRBJ1-2	TRBV27	NA
CAISPGRRGQNQPQHF	TGTGCCATCAGCCCCGGGCGGCGGGGTCAGAATCAGCCCCAGCATTTT	NA	TRBJ1-5	TRBV10-3	NA
CSVPLTGRGEKLFF	TGCAGCGTCCCCCTGACAGGGCGGGGAGAAAAACTGTTTTTT	TRBD1	TRBJ1-4	TRBV29-1	NA
CASSLTEGQPQHF	TGCGCCAGCAGCTTGACAGAAGGACAGCCCCAGCATTTT	NA	TRBJ1-5	TRBV5-1	NA
CASKRDREGYTF	TGTGCCAGCAAAAGAGACAGGGAAGGCTACACCTTC	TRBD1	TRBJ1-2	TRBV12-3/TRBV12-4	NA
CASRPDTGGGTEAFF	TGTGCCAGCAGGCCGGACACAGGGGGCGGGACTGAAGCTTTCTTT	TRBD1	TRBJ1-1	TRBV7-6	NA
CASSGSGNTEAFF	TGTGCCAGCAGTGGGTCGGGGAACACTGAAGCTTTCTTT	NA	TRBJ1-1	TRBV2	NA
CASSFGVGVSYGYTF	TGCGCCAGCAGCTTCGGGGTTGGAGTTAGCTATGGCTACACCTTC	NA	TRBJ1-2	TRBV5-1	NA
CASSHGDNQPQHF	TGTGCCAGCAGCCACGGGGACAATCAGCCCCAGCATTTT	NA	TRBJ1-5	TRBV11-2	NA
CASSSRHGPSAQYF	TGTGCCAGCAGCTCAAGACACGGACCCAGCGCCCAGTACTTC	NA	TRBJ2-5	TRBV7-8	NA
CASSSPGDAGANVLTF	TGTGCCAGCAGTTCTCCAGGGGACGCTGGGGCCAACGTCCTGACTTTC	NA	TRBJ2-6	TRBV28	once
CASSRTSGVRPPYEQYF	TGTGCCAGTAGCCGTACCTCTGGGGTCCGTCCCCCCTACGAGCAGTACTTC	NA	TRBJ2-7	TRBV19	NA
CASSADRDTQYF	TGTGCCAGCAGCGCGGATAGAGATACGCAGTATTTT	NA	TRBJ2-3	TRBV4-2	few
CASSEGGEKLFF	TGTGCCAGCAGTGAAGGAGGCGAAAAACTGTTTTTT	NA	TRBJ1-4	TRBV25-1	NA
CASSLSGSGSPLHF	TGTGCCAGCAGCTTATCAGGGAGCGGATCACCCCTCCACTTT	NA	TRBJ1-6	TRBV7-3	NA
CASTPYYNEQFF	TGTGCCAGCACGCCTTACTACAATGAGCAGTTCTTC	NA	TRBJ2-1	TRBV2	once
CASSADGNTEAFF	TGCGCCAGCAGCGCAGACGGGAACACTGAAGCTTTCTTT	NA	TRBJ1-1	TRBV5-1	once
CASSFRQGETQYF	TGTGCCAGCAGCTTTCGACAGGGAGAGACCCAGTACTTC	TRBD1	TRBJ2-5	TRBV11-2	NA
CASSEGRANTGELFF	TGTGCCAGCAGTGAAGGCAGGGCGAACACCGGGGAGCTGTTTTTT	NA	TRBJ2-2	TRBV2	NA
CASSLRPRTSGSSNEQFF	TGTGCCAGCAGCTTACGTCCTCGGACTAGCGGGAGCTCCAATGAGCAGTTCTTC	TRBD2	TRBJ2-1	TRBV7-2	NA
CASTYRDNFAPLHF	TGTGCCAGTACCTACCGGGACAACTTTGCACCCCTCCACTTT	NA	TRBJ1-6	TRBV19	NA
CASSSRTQGRDTEAFF	TGTGCCAGCAGCTCCCGAACTCAGGGTAGGGACACTGAAGCTTTCTTT	NA	TRBJ1-1	TRBV11-2	NA
CASSADRGGTEAFF	TGTGCCAGCAGCGCGGACAGGGGAGGAACTGAAGCTTTCTTT	TRBD1	TRBJ1-1	TRBV7-6	NA
CASSEVSSGEKLFF	TGTGCCAGCAGTGAAGTGTCATCCGGTGAAAAACTGTTTTTT	NA	TRBJ1-4	TRBV2	few
CASSTTSDSYEQYF	TGCGCCAGCAGCACGACTAGCGACTCCTACGAGCAGTACTTC	TRBD2	TRBJ2-7	TRBV5-1	once
CASSLDPVNTEAFF	TGCGCCAGCAGCTTGGATCCAGTGAACACTGAAGCTTTCTTT	NA	TRBJ1-1	TRBV5-1	NA